The source of this TCR beta chain is a study of blood T cell repertoires in COVID-19. Study summary: Samples came from the United States, Italy and Spain, spanning acute and convalescent COVID-19. T cells, B-cell-depleted T cells, or PBMCs supplied cDNA or gDNA.

Looked up from germline, CDR1 is SGHRS and CDR2 is YFSETQ. The length of the CDR3 is 14 residues. V was pared by 2 bases and J by 5 bases, with 12 bases between. Per the original data handling: It was from reference gene primer amplification that nucleated cell counts were estimated. Here immunoSEQ multiplex PCR was the method, and the copy in TCRdb shows in-frame clones only, minus some. From that table come the V and J calls and clone size; the DNA was used to work out D and trimming. The repertoire holds some 270,000 clones, with 75% to 90% as singletons. V usage is TRBV5-1 and J usage is TRBJ2-3; weak D call: TRBD1 (5 bases). The sequenced sample consisted of peripheral blood. The sequence came from a woman aged 70-85 years with acute or convalescent COVID-19. As DNA, the CDR3 is TGCGCCAGCAGCTTCCAGGACAAGGTAGATACGCAGTATTTT. This gives the protein CASSFQDKVDTQYF.